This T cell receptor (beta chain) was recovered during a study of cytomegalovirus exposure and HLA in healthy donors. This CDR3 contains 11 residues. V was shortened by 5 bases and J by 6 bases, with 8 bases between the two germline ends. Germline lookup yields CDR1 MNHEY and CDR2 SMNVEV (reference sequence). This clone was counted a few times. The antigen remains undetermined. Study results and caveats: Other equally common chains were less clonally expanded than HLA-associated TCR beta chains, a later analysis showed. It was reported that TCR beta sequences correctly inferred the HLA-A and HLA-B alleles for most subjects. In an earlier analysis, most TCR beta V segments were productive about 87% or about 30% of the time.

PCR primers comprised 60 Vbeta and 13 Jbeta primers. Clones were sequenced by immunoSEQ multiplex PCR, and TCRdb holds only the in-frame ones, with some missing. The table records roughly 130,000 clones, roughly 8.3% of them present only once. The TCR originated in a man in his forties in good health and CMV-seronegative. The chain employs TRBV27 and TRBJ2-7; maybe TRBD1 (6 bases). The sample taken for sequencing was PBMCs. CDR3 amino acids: CASSVGGEQYF. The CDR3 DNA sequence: TGTGCCAGCAGTGTAGGGGGCGAGCAGTACTTC.